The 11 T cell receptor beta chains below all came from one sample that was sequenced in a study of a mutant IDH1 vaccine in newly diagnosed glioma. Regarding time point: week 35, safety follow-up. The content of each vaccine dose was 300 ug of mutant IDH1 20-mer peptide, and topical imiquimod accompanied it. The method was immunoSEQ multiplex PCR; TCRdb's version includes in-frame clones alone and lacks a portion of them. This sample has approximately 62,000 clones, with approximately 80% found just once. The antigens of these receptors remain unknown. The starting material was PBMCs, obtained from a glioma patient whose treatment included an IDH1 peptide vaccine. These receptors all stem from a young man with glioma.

The CDR3 protein is CASSEGQFYEAFF. Written as DNA, the CDR3 is TGTGCCAGCAGCGAGGGACAGTTCTATGAAGCTTTCTTT. The chain employs TRBV11-3 and TRBJ1-1; TRBD1 agrees at 7 bases. Per germline, CDR1 SGHNT and CDR2 YENEEA. This CDR3 has 13 amino acids. V lost 5 bases, J lost 7 bases, and 7 bases stayed unmatched.

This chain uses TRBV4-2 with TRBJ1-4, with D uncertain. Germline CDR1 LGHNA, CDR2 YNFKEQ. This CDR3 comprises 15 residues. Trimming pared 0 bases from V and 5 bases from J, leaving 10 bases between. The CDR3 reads CASSQDFQPNEKLFF. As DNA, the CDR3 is TGTGCCAGCAGCCAAGATTTTCAACCAAATGAAAAACTGTTTTTT.

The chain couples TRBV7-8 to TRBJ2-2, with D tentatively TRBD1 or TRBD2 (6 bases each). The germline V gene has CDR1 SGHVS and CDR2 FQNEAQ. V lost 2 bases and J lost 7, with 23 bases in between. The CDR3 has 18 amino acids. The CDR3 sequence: CASSLRQRAQQGGGELFF. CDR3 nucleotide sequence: TGTGCCAGCAGCTTAAGGCAGCGGGCCCAACAAGGGGGCGGGGAGCTGTTTTTT.

CDR3 sequence (DNA): TGTGCCAGCAGTTACGCTAGGGGGGGTGAGCAGTTCTTC. It encodes CASSYARGGEQFF. V is TRBV6-6 and J is TRBJ2-1; a weak D match, TRBD2 (7 bases). The CDR3 has 13 amino acids. Germline-derived CDR1 and CDR2 are MNHNY and SVGAGI (reference sequence). Trimming left V 2 bases short and J 9 bases short, with 11 bases between.

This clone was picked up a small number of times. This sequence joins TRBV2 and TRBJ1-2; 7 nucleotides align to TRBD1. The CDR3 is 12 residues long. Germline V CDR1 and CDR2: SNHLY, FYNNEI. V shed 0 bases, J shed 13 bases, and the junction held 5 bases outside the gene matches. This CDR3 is CASSEAGTVFTF. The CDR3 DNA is TGTGCCAGCAGTGAAGCCGGGACAGTTTTCACCTTC.

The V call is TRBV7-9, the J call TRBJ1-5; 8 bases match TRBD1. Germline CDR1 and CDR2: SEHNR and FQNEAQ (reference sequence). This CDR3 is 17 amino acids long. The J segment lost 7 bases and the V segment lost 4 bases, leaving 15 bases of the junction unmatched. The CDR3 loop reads CASSSHQTGEVGQPQHF. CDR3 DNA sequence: TGTGCCAGCAGCTCGCACCAGACAGGGGAAGTTGGGCAGCCCCAGCATTTT.

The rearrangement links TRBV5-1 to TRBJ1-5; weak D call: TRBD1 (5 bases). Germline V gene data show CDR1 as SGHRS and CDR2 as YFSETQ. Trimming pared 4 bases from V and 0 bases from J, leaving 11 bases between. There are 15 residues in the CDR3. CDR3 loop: CASSDGTVSNQPQHF. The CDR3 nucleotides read TGCGCCAGCAGCGATGGGACGGTTAGCAATCAGCCCCAGCATTTT.

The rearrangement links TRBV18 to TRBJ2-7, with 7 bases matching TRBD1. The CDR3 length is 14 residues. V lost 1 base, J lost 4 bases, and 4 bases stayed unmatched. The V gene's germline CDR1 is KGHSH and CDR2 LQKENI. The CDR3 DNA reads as TGTGCCAGCTCACCACAGGGGGCTCAATACGAGCAGTACTTC. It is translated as CASSPQGAQYEQYF.

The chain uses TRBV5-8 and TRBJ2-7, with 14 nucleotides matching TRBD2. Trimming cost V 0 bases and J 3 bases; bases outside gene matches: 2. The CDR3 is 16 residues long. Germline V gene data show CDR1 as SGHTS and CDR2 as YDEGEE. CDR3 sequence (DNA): TGTGCCAGCAGCTTGGGACTAGCGGGGGGGATCTACGAGCAGTACTTC. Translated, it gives CASSLGLAGGIYEQYF.

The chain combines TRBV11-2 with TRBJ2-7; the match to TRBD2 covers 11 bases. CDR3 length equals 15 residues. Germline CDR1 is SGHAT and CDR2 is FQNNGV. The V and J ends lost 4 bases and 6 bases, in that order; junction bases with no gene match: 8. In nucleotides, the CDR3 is TGTGCCAGCAGCTCCCTTAGCGGGGGGGCGGGCGAGCAGTACTTC. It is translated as CASSSLSGGAGEQYF.

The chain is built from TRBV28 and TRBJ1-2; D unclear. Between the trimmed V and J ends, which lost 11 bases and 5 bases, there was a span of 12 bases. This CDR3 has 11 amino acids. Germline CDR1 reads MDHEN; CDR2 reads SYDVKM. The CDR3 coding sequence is TGTGCCGGAGGCGCGACGTATGGCTACACCTTC. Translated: CAGGATYGYTF.